This record covers a single T cell receptor (beta chain). The data originate from a study of blood T cell repertoires in COVID-19. As handled by the study authors: From reference gene primer amplification, estimates of nucleated cell counts were derived. The data were produced by immunoSEQ multiplex PCR, yet TCRdb's version contains in-frame clones alone and is incomplete. V and J calls and clone size are given by that table; D and trimming were obtained from the DNA. The sample shows around 56,000 clones, 65% to 85% of them seen only once. Trimming removed 9 bases at V and 2 bases at J, with 11 bases between. Looked up from germline, CDR1 is MNHEY and CDR2 is SVGAGI. This CDR3 region has 13 residues.

The V call is TRBV6-5, the J call TRBJ1-5; unclear D gene. This receptor was obtained from a man aged 55 to 70 with acute or convalescent COVID-19. The sample taken for sequencing was peripheral blood. The DNA for the CDR3 is TGTGCCAGTATAAAGGAGGGCAATCAGCCCCAGCATTTT. Protein: CASIKEGNQPQHF.